Included here is one T cell receptor beta chain sequence, with context. Its antigen is not identified. The junction shows a germline mismatch at one end, possibly a read error. The sample is drawn from a study of T cell responses to AZD1222 COVID-19 vaccine. Some clones are missing from TCRdb's copy, which holds only in-frame ones; the method was immunoSEQ multiplex PCR. The sample has approximately 110,000 clones; roughly 85% are singletons. Overall study results and limits: Among the donors, most were white British and more were female, and clonal diversity was possibly underestimated.

The source is an adult who received the AZD1222 COVID-19 vaccine. Material: peripheral blood, obtained 28 days after the second AZD1222 dose.

Here the CDR3 DNA reads TGTGCCAGCAGCTTCGGCAAGAACTATCGCTACACCTTC. Its protein is CASSFGKNYRYTF. V is TRBV7-9 and J is TRBJ1-2; D gene unclear. CDR3 size: 13 residues. From germline, CDR1 is SEHNR and CDR2 FQNEAQ (reference sequence). Based on the CDR3 plus reference TRBV7-9 and TRBJ1-2, the full variable domain is DTGVSQNPRHKITKRGQNVTFRCDPISEHNRLYWYRQTLGQGPEFLTYFQNEAQLEKSRLLSDRFSAERPKGSFSTLEIQRTEQGDSAMYLCASSFGKNYRYTFGSGTRLTVV.